A selection of T cell receptor beta chains follows, all from one sample in a study of T cell repertoires in cytomegalovirus infection. Using its own MiXCR run on the reads, TCRdb lists one record per CDR3 protein. The table includes 900,000 to 950,000 distinct CDR3 sequences, approximately 31% detected once. These TCRs' antigens remain unknown. The sequenced sample was cultured CD8+ T cells from PBMCs, obtained from culture after CMV antigen stimulation. These receptors were taken from a human donor in good health (CMV status not recorded). Some clones in this sample may be carry-over from other donors' samples. The CDR3 runs from the conserved cysteine through the conserved F or W. A D gene is named only where the DNA matches it firmly.

V gene	J gene	D gene	CDR3 protein
TRBV6-1	TRBJ2-1	NA	CASSEAHSSSYNEQFF
TRBV20-1	TRBJ2-2	NA	CSADDSNTGELFF
TRBV9	TRBJ2-5	NA	CASSVVGAPLETQYF
TRBV28	TRBJ2-5	NA	CASSGYRGGIQETQYF
TRBV7-6	TRBJ2-4	TRBD1	CASSEGQGSAKNIQYF
TRBV13	TRBJ1-6	TRBD1	CASNQGVNSPLHF
TRBV7-2	TRBJ2-3	TRBD2	CASSKTSGPGDTQYF
TRBV27	TRBJ1-2	NA	CASSLSATGSNGYTF
TRBV4-1	TRBJ2-7	TRBD2	CASSQGASGGAWEQYF
TRBV24-1	TRBJ2-2	NA	CASLDRTSGELFF
TRBV19	TRBJ1-6	NA	CASSIPDRGSPLHF
TRBV20-1	TRBJ2-7	TRBD1	CSARDRISADEQYF
TRBV9	TRBJ1-2	TRBD1	CASSVALTGGGYGYTF
TRBV13	TRBJ2-7	NA	CASSPPTVSSYEQYF
TRBV12-3/TRBV12-4	TRBJ1-2	TRBD1	CALGGSYGYTF
TRBV27	TRBJ2-3	NA	CASNPVIGRSTDTQYF
TRBV28	TRBJ1-3	NA	CANSPEGRGFGNTIYF
TRBV6-1	TRBJ2-1	NA	CASSEALGGRLSSYNEQFF
TRBV19	TRBJ2-2	NA	CVSFTGNTGELFF
TRBV20-1	TRBJ2-3	NA	CSARLRTDTQYF
TRBV28	TRBJ1-4	TRBD1	CASSLWYRTGETNEKLFF
TRBV2	TRBJ2-5	NA	CASSELGGSQETQYF
TRBV19	TRBJ2-7	NA	CASSIARGSSYEQYF
TRBV6-6	TRBJ2-2	TRBD1	CASKIPGQGSRAGELFF
TRBV7-9	TRBJ1-1	NA	CASRLTVEAFF
TRBV27	TRBJ1-6	NA	CASSLFLNSPLHF
TRBV6-1	TRBJ1-6	NA	CASSEVGVRNSPLHF